This paragraph reports one T cell receptor beta chain. Its specificity is not known. This sample stems from a study of OX40 agonist ivuxolimab in advanced cancers. Study-level results: Compared with CD4+, CD8+ T cells on average had more expanded clones.

This CDR3 has 12 amino acids. Germline CDR1 reads SGHDT; CDR2 reads YYEEEE. V was clipped by 3 bases and J by 6 bases, with 10 bases between them. This table comes from immunoSEQ multiplex PCR, and its TCRdb copy is limited to in-frame clones, with some not included. This sample has tens of thousands of clones; 85% to 90% occur once, and the top ten carry roughly a tenth. The source is an adult with an advanced solid tumor such as melanoma, head and neck, liver or kidney cancer. J is TRBJ2-7 and V is TRBV5-6, with D unclear. The material was CD4+ or CD8+ T cells sorted from blood, obtained in a trial of the OX40 agonist ivuxolimab. The CDR3 here is CASSSTGLEQYF. For the CDR3, the DNA is TGTGCCAGCAGCTCTACGGGTCTCGAGCAGTACTTC.